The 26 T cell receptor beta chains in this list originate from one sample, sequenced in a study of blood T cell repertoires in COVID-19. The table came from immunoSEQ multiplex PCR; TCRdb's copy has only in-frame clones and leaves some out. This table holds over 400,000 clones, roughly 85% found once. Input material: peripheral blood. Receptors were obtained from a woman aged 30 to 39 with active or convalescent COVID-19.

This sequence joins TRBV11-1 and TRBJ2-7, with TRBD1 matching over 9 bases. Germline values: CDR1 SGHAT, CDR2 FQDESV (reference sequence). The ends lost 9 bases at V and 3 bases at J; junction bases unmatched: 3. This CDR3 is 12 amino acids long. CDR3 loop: CASTGQGYEQYF. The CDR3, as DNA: TGTGCCAGTACGGGACAGGGCTACGAGCAGTACTTC.

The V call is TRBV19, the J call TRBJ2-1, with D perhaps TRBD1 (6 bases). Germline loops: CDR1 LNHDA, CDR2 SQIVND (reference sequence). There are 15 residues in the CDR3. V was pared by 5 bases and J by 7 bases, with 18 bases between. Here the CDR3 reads CASSPRDTPGNEQFF. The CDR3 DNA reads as TGTGCCAGTAGTCCCCGGGACACCCCGGGGAATGAGCAGTTCTTC.

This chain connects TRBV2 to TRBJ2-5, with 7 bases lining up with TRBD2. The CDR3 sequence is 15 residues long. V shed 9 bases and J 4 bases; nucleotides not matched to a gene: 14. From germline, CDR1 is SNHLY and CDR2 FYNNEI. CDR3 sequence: CASRSKDWEGETQYF. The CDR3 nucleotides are TGTGCCAGTCGAAGCAAGGATTGGGAGGGAGAGACCCAGTACTTC.

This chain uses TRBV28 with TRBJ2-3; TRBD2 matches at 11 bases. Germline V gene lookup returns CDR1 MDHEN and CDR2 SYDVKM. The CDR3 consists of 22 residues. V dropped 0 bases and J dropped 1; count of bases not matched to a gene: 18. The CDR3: CASSLWEGQGTSGTTGTDTQYF. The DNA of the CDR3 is TGTGCCAGCAGTTTATGGGAAGGACAGGGGACTAGCGGTACGACTGGCACAGATACGCAGTATTTT.

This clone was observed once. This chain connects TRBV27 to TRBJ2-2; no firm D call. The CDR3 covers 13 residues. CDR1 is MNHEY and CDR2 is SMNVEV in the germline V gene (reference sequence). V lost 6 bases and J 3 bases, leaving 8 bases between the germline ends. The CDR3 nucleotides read TGTGCCAGCAGCCTAGTAGACACCGGGGAGCTGTTTTTT. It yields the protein CASSLVDTGELFF.

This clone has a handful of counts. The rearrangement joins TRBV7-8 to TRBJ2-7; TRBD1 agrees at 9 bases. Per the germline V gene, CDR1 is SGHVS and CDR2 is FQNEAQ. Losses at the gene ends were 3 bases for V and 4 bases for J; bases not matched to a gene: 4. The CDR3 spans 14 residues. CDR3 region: CASSFRQGVYEQYF. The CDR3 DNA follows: TGTGCCAGCAGCTTCAGACAGGGGGTTTACGAGCAGTACTTC.

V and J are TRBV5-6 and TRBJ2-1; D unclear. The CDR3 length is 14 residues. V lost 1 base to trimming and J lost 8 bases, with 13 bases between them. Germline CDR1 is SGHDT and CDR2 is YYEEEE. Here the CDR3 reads CASSLMSTQDEQFF. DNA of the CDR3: TGTGCCAGCAGCTTGATGTCTACCCAGGATGAGCAGTTCTTC.

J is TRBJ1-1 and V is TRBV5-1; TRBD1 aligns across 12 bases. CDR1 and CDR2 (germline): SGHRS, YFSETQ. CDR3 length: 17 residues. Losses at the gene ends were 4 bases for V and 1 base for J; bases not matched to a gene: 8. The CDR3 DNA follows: TGCGCCAGCAGCGCACTACGGGACAGGGGGCGGAACACTGAAGCTTTCTTT. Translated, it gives CASSALRDRGRNTEAFF.

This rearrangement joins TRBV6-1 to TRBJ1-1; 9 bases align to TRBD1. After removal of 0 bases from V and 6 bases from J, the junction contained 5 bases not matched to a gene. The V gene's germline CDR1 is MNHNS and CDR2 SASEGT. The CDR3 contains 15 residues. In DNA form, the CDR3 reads TGTGCCAGCAGTGAAGCGGGACAGGGTGCGGCTGAAGCTTTCTTT. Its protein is CASSEAGQGAAEAFF.

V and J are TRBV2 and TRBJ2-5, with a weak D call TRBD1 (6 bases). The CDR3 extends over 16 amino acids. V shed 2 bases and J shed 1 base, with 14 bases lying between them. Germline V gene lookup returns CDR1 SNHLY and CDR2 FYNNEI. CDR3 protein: CASSEQGLIGQETQYF. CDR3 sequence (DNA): TGTGCCAGCAGTGAACAGGGGTTAATAGGCCAAGAGACCCAGTACTTC.

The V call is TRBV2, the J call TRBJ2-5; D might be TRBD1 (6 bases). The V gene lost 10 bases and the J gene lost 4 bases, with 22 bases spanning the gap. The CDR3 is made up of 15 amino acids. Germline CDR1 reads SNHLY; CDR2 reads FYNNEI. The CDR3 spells CATRKGRGIGETQYF. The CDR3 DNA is TGTGCCACTAGAAAGGGCAGGGGAATCGGAGAGACCCAGTACTTC.

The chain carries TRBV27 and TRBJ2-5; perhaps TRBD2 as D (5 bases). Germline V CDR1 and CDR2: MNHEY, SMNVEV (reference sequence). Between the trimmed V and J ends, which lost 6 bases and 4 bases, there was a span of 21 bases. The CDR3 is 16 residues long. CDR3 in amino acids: CASSQRLAGAGETQYF. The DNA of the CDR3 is TGTGCCAGCAGCCAAAGATTGGCAGGCGCGGGAGAGACCCAGTACTTC.

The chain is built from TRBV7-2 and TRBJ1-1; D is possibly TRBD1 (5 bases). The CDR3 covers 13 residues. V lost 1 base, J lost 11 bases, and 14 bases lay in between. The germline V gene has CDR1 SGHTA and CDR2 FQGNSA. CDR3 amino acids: CASSLEGREGAFF. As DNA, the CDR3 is TGTGCCAGCAGCTTAGAAGGCAGGGAGGGCGCTTTCTTT.

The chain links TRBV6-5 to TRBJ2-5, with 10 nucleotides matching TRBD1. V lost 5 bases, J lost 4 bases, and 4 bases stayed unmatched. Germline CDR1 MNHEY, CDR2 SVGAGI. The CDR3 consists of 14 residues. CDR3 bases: TGTGCCAGCAGTAGCCGGGACAGGGGAGAGACCCAGTACTTC. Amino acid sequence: CASSSRDRGETQYF.

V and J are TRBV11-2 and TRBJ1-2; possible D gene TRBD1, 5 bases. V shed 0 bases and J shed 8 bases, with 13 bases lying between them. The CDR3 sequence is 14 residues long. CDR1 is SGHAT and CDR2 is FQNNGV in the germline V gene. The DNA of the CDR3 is TGTGCCAGCAGCTTAGATCTCGTGGGGGGAGGCTACACCTTC. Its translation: CASSLDLVGGGYTF.

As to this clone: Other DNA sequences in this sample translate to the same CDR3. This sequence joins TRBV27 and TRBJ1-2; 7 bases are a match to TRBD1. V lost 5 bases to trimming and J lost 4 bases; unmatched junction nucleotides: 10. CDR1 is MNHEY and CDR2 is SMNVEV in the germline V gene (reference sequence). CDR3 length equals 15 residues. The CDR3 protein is CASSPRTGLGYGYTF. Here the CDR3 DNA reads TGTGCCAGCAGTCCGCGGACAGGATTAGGCTATGGCTACACCTTC.

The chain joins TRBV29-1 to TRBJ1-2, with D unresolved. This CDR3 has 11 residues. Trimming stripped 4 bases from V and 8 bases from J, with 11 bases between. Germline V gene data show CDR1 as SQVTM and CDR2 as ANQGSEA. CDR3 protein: CSVVGGQGYTF. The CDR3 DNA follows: TGCAGCGTTGTGGGAGGGCAAGGCTACACCTTC.

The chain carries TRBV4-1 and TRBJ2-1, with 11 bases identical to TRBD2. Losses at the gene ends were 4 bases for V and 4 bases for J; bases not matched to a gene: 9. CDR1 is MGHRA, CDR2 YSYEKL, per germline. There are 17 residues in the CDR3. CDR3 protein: CASSRSAGTSGYNEQFF. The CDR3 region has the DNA TGCGCCAGCAGCCGAAGCGCGGGGACTAGCGGATACAATGAGCAGTTCTTC.

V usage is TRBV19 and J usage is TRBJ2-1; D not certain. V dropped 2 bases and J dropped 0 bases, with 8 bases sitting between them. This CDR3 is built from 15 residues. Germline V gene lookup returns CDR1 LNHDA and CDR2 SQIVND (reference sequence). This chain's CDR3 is CASSINYDSYNEQFF. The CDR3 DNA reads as TGTGCCAGTAGTATAAACTACGACTCCTACAATGAGCAGTTCTTC.

This CDR3 reads CASSHREREASYEQYF. The CDR3 DNA follows: TGTGCCAGCTCACACAGGGAGCGGGAGGCCTCCTACGAGCAGTACTTC. V is TRBV18 and J is TRBJ2-7, with 9 bases aligning to TRBD2. The CDR3 is 16 residues long. Trimming cost V 4 bases and J 0 bases; bases outside gene matches: 7. The germline CDR1 and CDR2 sequences are KGHSH and LQKENI.

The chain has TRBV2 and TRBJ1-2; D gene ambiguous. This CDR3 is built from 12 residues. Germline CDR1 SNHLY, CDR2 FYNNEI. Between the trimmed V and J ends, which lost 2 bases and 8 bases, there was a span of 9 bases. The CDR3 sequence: CASSELGFGYTF. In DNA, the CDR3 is TGTGCCAGCAGTGAACTCGGGTTCGGCTACACCTTC. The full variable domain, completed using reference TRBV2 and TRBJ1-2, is EPEVTQTPSHQVTQMGQEVILRCVPISNHLYFYWYRQILGQKVEFLVSFYNNEISEKSEIFDDQFSVERPDGSNFTLKIRSTKLEDSAMYFCASSELGFGYTFGSGTRLTVV.

DNA of the CDR3: TGTGCCAGCAGAAGACTAGCGGGAGACGAGCAGTACTTC. This codes for CASRRLAGDEQYF. The chain has TRBV11-2 and TRBJ2-7; 12 positions agree with TRBD2. V shed 6 bases, J shed 5 bases, and the junction held 2 bases outside the gene matches. CDR3 length: 13 residues. Per the germline V gene, CDR1 is SGHAT and CDR2 is FQNNGV.

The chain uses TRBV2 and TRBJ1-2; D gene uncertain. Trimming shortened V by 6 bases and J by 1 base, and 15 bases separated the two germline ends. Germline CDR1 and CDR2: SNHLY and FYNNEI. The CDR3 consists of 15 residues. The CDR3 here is CASRPRTGSNYGYTF. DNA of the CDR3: TGTGCCAGCAGGCCTAGAACCGGGAGTAACTATGGCTACACCTTC.

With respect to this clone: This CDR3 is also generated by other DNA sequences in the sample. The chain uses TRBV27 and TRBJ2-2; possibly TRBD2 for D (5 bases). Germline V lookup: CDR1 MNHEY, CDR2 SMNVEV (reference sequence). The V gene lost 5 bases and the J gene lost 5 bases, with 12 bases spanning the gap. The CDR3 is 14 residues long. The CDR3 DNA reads TGTGCCAGCAGTCTCTCCCGGGGAACCGGGGAGCTGTTTTTT. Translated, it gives CASSLSRGTGELFF.

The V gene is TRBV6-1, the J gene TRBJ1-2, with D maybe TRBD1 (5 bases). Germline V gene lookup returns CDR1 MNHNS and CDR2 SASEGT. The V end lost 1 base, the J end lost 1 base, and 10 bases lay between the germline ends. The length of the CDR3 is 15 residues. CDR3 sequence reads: CASSEEMTDNYGYTF. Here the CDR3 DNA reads TGTGCCAGCAGTGAAGAAATGACAGATAACTATGGCTACACCTTC.

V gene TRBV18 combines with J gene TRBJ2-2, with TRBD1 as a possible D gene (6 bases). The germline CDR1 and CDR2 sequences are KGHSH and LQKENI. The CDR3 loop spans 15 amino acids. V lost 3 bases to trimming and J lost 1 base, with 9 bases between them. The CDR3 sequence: CASSPGTMNTGELFF. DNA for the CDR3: TGTGCCAGCTCACCCGGGACAATGAACACCGGGGAGCTGTTTTTT. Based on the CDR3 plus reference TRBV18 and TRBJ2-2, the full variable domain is NAGVMQNPRHLVRRRGQEARLRCSPMKGHSHVYWYRQLPEEGLKFMVYLQKENIIDESGMPKERFSAEFPKEGPSILRIQQVVRGDSAAYFCASSPGTMNTGELFFGEGSRLTVL.